The 27 T cell receptor beta chains listed next were all sequenced from one sample in a study of long-term antiretroviral therapy in people with HIV (dated by TCRdb to between 2021 and 2024). The immunoSEQ hsTCRB v3.0 assay was used at survey level resolution for TRB variable region sequencing. The source is immuneACCESS, and TCRdb retained only in-frame sequences with V and J called. Part of the clones is not carried over; for the studies checked, unresolved V genes explain less than half of this, and the remainder is unexplained. This sample holds approximately 24,000 clones; about four fifths were observed only once. Of the sample, approximately 6.1% is held by the ten largest clones. Specimen: unsorted PBMCs, collected 4.4 years after starting antiretroviral therapy. Receptors originate from a man younger than 40 with HIV.

A single count supports this clone. V is TRBV28 and J is TRBJ1-2; no clear D gene. The CDR3 is made up of 15 amino acids. Germline V lookup: CDR1 MDHEN, CDR2 SYDVKM. Trimming took 6 bases from V and 2 from J, leaving 16 bases between them. For the CDR3, the DNA is TGTGCCAGCAGACCCCCCGTCCGGGCCAACTATGGCTACACCTTC. This sequence encodes CASRPPVRANYGYTF.

The rearrangement links TRBV5-1 to TRBJ2-7; 9 bases are a match to TRBD2. Germline V lookup: CDR1 SGHRS, CDR2 YFSETQ. This CDR3 contains 16 residues. The trim removed 2 bases at V and 2 bases at J, leaving 8 bases unmatched. CDR3 bases: TGCGCCAGCAGCTTATATCCTAGCGGGGCTGCCTACGAGCAGTACTTC. This sequence encodes CASSLYPSGAAYEQYF.

By its share, this clone is medium-sized. The chain joins TRBV4-3 to TRBJ1-1, with a possible D match to TRBD1 (6 bases). The CDR3 has 17 amino acids. Germline CDR1 is LGHNA and CDR2 is YSLEER. V was cut by 0 bases and J by 1 base, with 15 bases left in between. CDR3 in DNA: TGCGCCAGCAGCCAAGATCAGGGGTTTGAGGGGAACACTGAAGCTTTCTTT. It encodes CASSQDQGFEGNTEAFF.

This clone was detected once. The chain joins TRBV5-6 to TRBJ1-1; 7 positions agree with TRBD1. Germline CDR1 and CDR2: SGHDT and YYEEEE. The V gene end was trimmed by 2 bases and the J gene end by 1 base; junction bases not matched to a gene: 2. The CDR3 spans 14 residues. CDR3 sequence reads: CASSFRGRNTEAFF. The CDR3 DNA follows: TGTGCCAGCAGCTTTAGGGGGCGGAACACTGAAGCTTTCTTT. The full variable domain, completed using reference TRBV5-6 and TRBJ1-1, is DAGVTQSPTHLIKTRGQQVTLRCSPKSGHDTVSWYQQALGQGPQFIFQYYEEEERQRGNFPDRFSGHQFPNYSSELNVNALLLGDSALYLCASSFRGRNTEAFFGQGTRLTVV.

This chain uses TRBV15 with TRBJ1-1, with TRBD1 as a possible D gene (5 bases). The CDR3 contains 15 residues. The V end was cut by 1 base, the J end by 2 bases, with 11 bases between. The V gene's germline CDR1 is LNHNV and CDR2 YYDKDF (reference sequence). The CDR3 loop is CATSRARGSNTEAFF. Here the CDR3 DNA reads TGTGCCACCAGCAGAGCCCGGGGGAGCAACACTGAAGCTTTCTTT.

This chain links TRBV4-3 with TRBJ1-4, with 7 nucleotides matching TRBD1. Looked up from germline, CDR1 is LGHNA and CDR2 is YSLEER. The V gene end was trimmed by 4 bases and the J gene end by 0 bases; junction bases not matched to a gene: 2. The CDR3 covers 15 residues. CDR3 in amino acids: CASSLGTATNEKLFF. Here the CDR3 DNA reads TGCGCCAGCAGCCTAGGGACAGCAACTAATGAAAAACTGTTTTTT.

A word on this clone: The junction and the germline gene differ at one end; a read error may be behind it. The V and J genes are TRBV7-7 and TRBJ2-2; 13 bases align to TRBD2. The CDR3 is 16 residues long. Germline V gene sequence: CDR1 SSHAT, CDR2 FNYEAQ (reference sequence). The chain's CDR3 is CASSSRLAGGTGELFF. The CDR3 coding sequence is TGTGCTAGCAGCTCGAGACTAGCGGGAGGAACCGGGGAGCTGTTTTTT.

V and J are TRBV2 and TRBJ2-3; 12 nucleotides agree with TRBD2. CDR3 length equals 16 residues. Germline assignment: CDR1 SNHLY and CDR2 FYNNEI. Trimming cost V 4 bases and J 3 bases; bases outside gene matches: 5. Here the CDR3 DNA reads TGTGCCAGCAGTGGGCTAGCGGGAGGGTTGACAGATACGCAGTATTTT. Amino acid sequence: CASSGLAGGLTDTQYF. Combining the CDR3 with reference TRBV2 and TRBJ2-3 gives the whole variable domain EPEVTQTPSHQVTQMGQEVILRCVPISNHLYFYWYRQILGQKVEFLVSFYNNEISEKSEIFDDQFSVERPDGSNFTLKIRSTKLEDSAMYFCASSGLAGGLTDTQYFGPGTRLTVL.

The CDR3 loop is CASSFFNGTAHATNEKLFF. The CDR3 nucleotides are TGTGCCAGCAGTTTCTTTAACGGGACAGCCCATGCAACTAATGAAAAACTGTTTTTT. V is TRBV2 and J is TRBJ1-4; 7 bases match TRBD1. J was trimmed by 0 bases and V by 5 bases; bases with no gene match: 15. The CDR3 loop spans 19 amino acids. Looked up from germline, CDR1 is SNHLY and CDR2 is FYNNEI.

The chain couples TRBV7-2 to TRBJ1-3; D uncertain. The V end lost 2 bases, the J end lost 4 bases, and 12 bases lay between the germline ends. Germline loops: CDR1 SGHTA, CDR2 FQGNSA. This CDR3 has 15 amino acids. CDR3 coding DNA: TGTGCCAGCAGCTTACCCCTGGGTTTCGGAAACACCATATATTTT. This codes for CASSLPLGFGNTIYF.

Only one count was recorded for this clone. The J gene is TRBJ2-7, the V gene TRBV19, with 7 bases matching TRBD1. The trim removed 6 bases at V and 2 bases at J, leaving 10 bases unmatched. This CDR3 comprises 15 residues. Germline loops: CDR1 LNHDA, CDR2 SQIVND (reference sequence). This CDR3 reads CASRLGQELPYEQYF. The CDR3 DNA reads as TGTGCCAGTAGACTAGGACAGGAACTTCCCTACGAGCAGTACTTC.

V is TRBV6-5 and J is TRBJ1-2; D gene ambiguous. From germline, CDR1 is MNHEY and CDR2 SVGAGI. Trimming cost V 4 bases and J 4 bases, with 7 bases left between them. CDR3 length: 12 amino acids. The CDR3 loop is CASSSMGYGYTF. CDR3 DNA sequence: TGTGCCAGCAGTTCCATGGGCTATGGCTACACCTTC.

The chain recombines TRBV7-2 with TRBJ2-7; D remains unclear. V was shortened by 0 bases and J by 6 bases, with 9 bases between the two germline ends. Germline V CDR1 and CDR2: SGHTA, FQGNSA. This CDR3 comprises 13 residues. The CDR3 nucleotides are TGTGCCAGCAGCTTAGCTGGGTTGAGCGAGCAGTACTTC. Residues: CASSLAGLSEQYF.

V gene TRBV5-1 combines with J gene TRBJ2-1; 10 positions agree with TRBD1. The CDR3 sequence is 16 residues long. V shed 2 bases and J 5 bases; nucleotides not matched to a gene: 7. Germline CDR1 is SGHRS and CDR2 is YFSETQ. The CDR3 spells CASSLQPGQGNNEQFF. The CDR3 region has the DNA TGCGCCAGCAGCTTACAACCGGGACAGGGGAACAATGAGCAGTTCTTC.

This clone was seen more than once but under ten times. The rearrangement uses TRBV19 and TRBJ1-2; D uncertain. Germline V gene data show CDR1 as LNHDA and CDR2 as SQIVND (reference sequence). V lost 5 bases and J lost 3, with 7 bases in between. This CDR3 region has 12 residues. In DNA form, the CDR3 reads TGTGCCAGTAGTTTCGGGGACTATGGCTACACCTTC. Translating it yields CASSFGDYGYTF. The variable domain in full, completed from reference TRBV19 and TRBJ1-2, reads DGGITQSPKYLFRKEGQNVTLSCEQNLNHDAMYWYRQDPGQGLRLIYYSQIVNDFQKGDIAEGYSVSREKKESFPLTVTSAQKNPTAFYLCASSFGDYGYTFGSGTRLTVV.

The V call is TRBV19, the J call TRBJ2-3; the match to TRBD2 covers 12 bases. Germline CDR1 LNHDA, CDR2 SQIVND (reference sequence). Trimming cost V 4 bases and J 3 bases; bases outside gene matches: 5. The CDR3 covers 16 residues. The DNA of the CDR3 is TGTGCCAGTAGTAAAACTAGCGGGGGGCTTACAGATACGCAGTATTTT. Translation: CASSKTSGGLTDTQYF.

The chain couples TRBV6-5 to TRBJ2-5, with 9 bases matching TRBD1. Germline CDR1 MNHEY, CDR2 SVGAGI. The CDR3 is 15 amino acids. With 0 bases clipped from V and 4 bases from J, the junction kept 3 bases outside the gene matches. CDR3: CASSYSRTGAETQYF. The CDR3 region has the DNA TGTGCCAGCAGTTACTCAAGGACAGGGGCAGAGACCCAGTACTTC.

Only a few counts were recorded for this clone. J is TRBJ2-7 and V is TRBV9; D is ambiguous. The V and J ends lost 0 bases and 0 bases respectively, with 7 bases between them. The CDR3 length is 14 residues. Germline V CDR1 and CDR2: SGDLS, YYNGEE. The CDR3 protein is CASSVDSRSYEQYF. In nucleotides, the CDR3 is TGTGCCAGCAGCGTAGACAGTCGCTCCTACGAGCAGTACTTC.

CDR3 nucleotides: TGTGCCAGCAGACAACACGTGGGACAAACGAACACTGAAGCTTTCTTT. Translated, it gives CASRQHVGQTNTEAFF. The chain is built from TRBV6-4 and TRBJ1-1; possibly TRBD1 for D (6 bases). The CDR3 sequence is 16 residues long. The ends were cut back, 6 bases at V and 1 base at J, with 18 bases in the middle. The germline gives CDR1 MRHNA, CDR2 SNTAGT.

This clone was found once. The chain joins TRBV10-2 to TRBJ1-2; 9 nucleotides line up with TRBD1. Germline V gene sequence: CDR1 WSHSY, CDR2 SAAADI. CDR3 length equals 15 residues. Losses at the gene ends were 6 bases for V and 3 bases for J; bases not matched to a gene: 8. The CDR3 sequence is CASSVTGGRDYGYTF. CDR3 DNA: TGCGCCAGCAGCGTCACAGGGGGCCGGGACTATGGCTACACCTTC.

There are a few counts of this clone. The rearrangement links TRBV6-1 to TRBJ2-7; TRBD1 matches 8 bases. Looked up from germline, CDR1 is MNHNS and CDR2 is SASEGT. V was clipped by 7 bases and J by 3 bases; unmatched bases: 8. This CDR3 has 14 amino acids. The CDR3 nucleotides are TGTGCCAGCACTGCCAGGACAGGGAGCTACGAGCAGTACTTC. Amino acid sequence: CASTARTGSYEQYF.

This clone was detected only once. V gene TRBV4-1 combines with J gene TRBJ2-1; tentatively, D is TRBD1 (6 bases). There are 15 residues in the CDR3. CDR1 is MGHRA and CDR2 is YSYEKL in the germline V gene. The germline V and J ends were trimmed by 4 bases and 2 bases, with 12 bases remaining between them. The CDR3 DNA reads TGCGCCAGCAGCCCCGGACAGACGGCCTACAATGAGCAGTTCTTC. Translating it yields CASSPGQTAYNEQFF.

The V gene is TRBV27, the J gene TRBJ2-7; 8 bases agree with TRBD1. J lost 7 bases, V lost 3 bases, and 14 bases had no gene match. The CDR3 contains 16 residues. Germline loops: CDR1 MNHEY, CDR2 SMNVEV (reference sequence). The CDR3 nucleotides read TGTGCCAGCAGTTTGATTCTTGGACAGGGCATGAGGGAGCAGTACTTC. As protein: CASSLILGQGMREQYF.

This clone was counted a single time. The chain's CDR3 is CASSSLTRLSGELFF. The CDR3 DNA sequence: TGTGCCAGCAGTTCGCTGACTCGGCTGTCCGGGGAGCTGTTTTTT. The chain links TRBV28 to TRBJ2-2; no reliable D call. CDR1 MDHEN and CDR2 SYDVKM come from the germline V gene. There are 15 residues in the CDR3. Trimming shortened V by 4 bases and J by 6 bases, and 15 bases separated the two germline ends.

Only a few counts were recorded for this clone. This chain links TRBV4-2 with TRBJ1-5, with unresolved D. Germline V gene sequence: CDR1 LGHNA, CDR2 YNFKEQ. CDR3 length: 15 residues. Trimming left V 0 bases short and J 3 bases short, with 9 bases between. This chain's CDR3 is CASSQDKMTNQPQHF. The CDR3 nucleotides read TGTGCCAGCAGCCAAGATAAGATGACCAATCAGCCCCAGCATTTT.

V gene TRBV11-2 combines with J gene TRBJ2-1; no reliable D call. CDR3 length: 13 residues. Trimming pared 6 bases from V and 8 bases from J, leaving 14 bases between. Germline lookup yields CDR1 SGHAT and CDR2 FQNNGV. The CDR3 spells CASSRTVGDEQFF. CDR3 DNA: TGTGCCAGCAGTCGAACGGTAGGCGATGAGCAGTTCTTC.

The sample holds one count of this clone. The chain joins TRBV10-3 to TRBJ1-3; 8 nucleotides line up with TRBD1. The V gene's germline CDR1 is ENHRY and CDR2 SYGVKD. CDR3 size: 14 residues. V lost 11 bases, J lost 0 bases, and 6 bases stayed unmatched. The CDR3 DNA sequence: TGTGCCGCCGGACAGGGTAGCTCTGGAAACACCATATATTTT. This sequence encodes CAAGQGSSGNTIYF.